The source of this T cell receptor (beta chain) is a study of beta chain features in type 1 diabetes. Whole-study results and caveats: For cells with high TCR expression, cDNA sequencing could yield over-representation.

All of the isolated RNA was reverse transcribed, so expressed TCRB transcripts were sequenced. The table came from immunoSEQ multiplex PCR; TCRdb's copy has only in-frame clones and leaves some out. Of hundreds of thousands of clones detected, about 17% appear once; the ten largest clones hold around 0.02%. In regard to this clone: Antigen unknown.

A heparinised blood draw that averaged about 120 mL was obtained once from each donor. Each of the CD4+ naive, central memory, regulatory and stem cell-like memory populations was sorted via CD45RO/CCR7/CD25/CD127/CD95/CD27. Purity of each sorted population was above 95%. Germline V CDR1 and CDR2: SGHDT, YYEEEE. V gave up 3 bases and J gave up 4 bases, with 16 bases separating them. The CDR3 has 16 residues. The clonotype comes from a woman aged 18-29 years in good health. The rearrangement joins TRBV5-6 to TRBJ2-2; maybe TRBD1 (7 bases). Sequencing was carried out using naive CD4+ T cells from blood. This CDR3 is CASSSSGGGSTGELFF. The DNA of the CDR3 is TGTGCCAGCAGCTCCTCAGGGGGAGGATCCACCGGGGAGCTGTTTTTT.